The 19 T cell receptor beta chains reported below all come from one sample, sequenced in a study of glioma-infiltrating T cells after dendritic cell vaccination. Clones were read by immunoSEQ multiplex PCR, and TCRdb kept only the in-frame ones, dropping some. In the table there are roughly 100,000 clones, about 85% of which are singletons. The material sequenced was blood, taken before dendritic cell vaccination. These receptors originate from a human donor with glioblastoma.

This sequence joins TRBV7-6 and TRBJ1-1; D might be TRBD1 (5 bases). CDR3 length equals 15 residues. Germline V lookup: CDR1 SGHVS, CDR2 FNYEAQ. V dropped 1 base and J dropped 4 bases, with 13 bases sitting between them. CDR3 bases: TGTGCCAGCAGCTTAGGATCGGGGGGGGGCACTGAAGCTTTCTTT. This sequence encodes CASSLGSGGGTEAFF.

V gene TRBV27 combines with J gene TRBJ1-2; perhaps TRBD1 as D (6 bases). Germline loops: CDR1 MNHEY, CDR2 SMNVEV (reference sequence). V was pared by 6 bases and J by 7 bases, with 12 bases between. The CDR3 has 12 residues. CDR3 loop: CASSLTGLGYTF. CDR3 nucleotides: TGTGCCAGCAGCTTGACAGGTCTTGGCTACACCTTC.

The chain has TRBV6-5 and TRBJ2-1; D uncertain. Trimming removed 0 bases at V and 0 bases at J, with 9 bases between. The length of the CDR3 is 16 residues. Germline-derived CDR1 and CDR2 are MNHEY and SVGAGI. CDR3 protein: CASSYSQASSYNEQFF. For the CDR3, the DNA is TGTGCCAGCAGTTACTCGCAGGCGAGCTCCTACAATGAGCAGTTCTTC.

The chain recombines TRBV5-6 with TRBJ2-1, with 9 bases matching TRBD2. Germline CDR1 reads SGHDT; CDR2 reads YYEEEE. Trimming cost V 1 base and J 6 bases; bases outside gene matches: 5. CDR3 size: 15 residues. The CDR3 protein is CASSLMAGGPNEQFF. The CDR3 DNA reads TGTGCCAGCAGCTTGATGGCGGGGGGGCCCAATGAGCAGTTCTTC.

The V and J genes are TRBV7-9 and TRBJ2-3, with unresolved D. Germline CDR1 is SEHNR and CDR2 is FQNEAQ (reference sequence). This CDR3 spans 14 amino acids. The V and J ends lost 8 bases and 0 bases respectively, with 12 bases between them. CDR3 amino acids: CASPSPPSTDTQYF. DNA for the CDR3: TGTGCCAGCCCTTCCCCCCCTAGCACAGATACGCAGTATTTT. The full variable domain, rest sourced from reference TRBV7-9 and TRBJ2-3, is DTGVSQNPRHKITKRGQNVTFRCDPISEHNRLYWYRQTLGQGPEFLTYFQNEAQLEKSRLLSDRFSAERPKGSFSTLEIQRTEQGDSAMYLCASPSPPSTDTQYFGPGTRLTVL.

The chain couples TRBV2 to TRBJ2-7, with 11 bases aligning to TRBD1. Per the germline V gene, CDR1 is SNHLY and CDR2 is FYNNEI. The trim removed 6 bases at V and 6 bases at J, leaving 19 bases unmatched. The CDR3 loop spans 18 amino acids. CDR3 sequence (DNA): TGTGCCAGCAGGGGTTACCCAGGAGGACAGGGGGCGTCAGGCGAGCAGTACTTC. This gives the protein CASRGYPGGQGASGEQYF.

In its sample, this clone was seen a few times. V gene TRBV5-1 combines with J gene TRBJ2-1; D is undetermined. The V end lost 3 bases, the J end lost 7 bases, and 11 bases lay between the germline ends. The CDR3 runs to 13 residues. CDR1 and CDR2 from the germline V gene are SGHRS and YFSETQ. The CDR3 DNA reads TGCGCCAGCAGCTCTGGGCCCGAGAATGAGCAGTTCTTC. Protein product: CASSSGPENEQFF.

This clone was detected a few times. Here the CDR3 reads CASSVLGGLETQYF. In nucleotides, the CDR3 is TGTGCCAGCAGCGTCCTCGGAGGGCTGGAGACCCAGTACTTC. The chain carries TRBV9 and TRBJ2-5; D possibly corresponds to TRBD2 (6 bases). The V gene's germline CDR1 is SGDLS and CDR2 YYNGEE. The CDR3 extends over 14 amino acids. V lost 2 bases, J lost 5 bases, and 13 bases lay in between. The full variable domain, in which reference TRBV9 and TRBJ2-5 provide the parts outside the CDR3, is DSGVTQTPKHLITATGQRVTLRCSPRSGDLSVYWYQQSLDQGLQFLIQYYNGEERAKGNILERFSAQQFPDLHSELNLSSLELGDSALYFCASSVLGGLETQYFGPGTRLLVL.

A few counts support this clone. V and J are TRBV4-2 and TRBJ2-3; 12 bases match TRBD2. J was trimmed by 0 bases and V by 4 bases; bases with no gene match: 11. The CDR3 is made up of 19 amino acids. CDR1 LGHNA and CDR2 YNFKEQ come from the germline V gene. In DNA, the CDR3 is TGTGCCAGCAGCCGATCGCTGACTAGCGGGAGACCTAGCACAGATACGCAGTATTTT. Protein sequence: CASSRSLTSGRPSTDTQYF.

On this clone: The same CDR3 arises from other DNA sequences in this sample as well. The chain uses TRBV4-3 and TRBJ2-3; no definite D call. The CDR3 spans 13 residues. V was pared by 0 bases and J by 5 bases, with 6 bases between. Per the germline V gene, CDR1 is LGHNA and CDR2 is YSLEER. The CDR3 sequence: CASSQETGDTQYF. CDR3 sequence (DNA): TGCGCCAGCAGCCAAGAAACGGGAGATACGCAGTATTTT.

The chain links TRBV5-6 to TRBJ2-4, with 8 bases fitting TRBD1. V trimming: 4 bases; J trimming: 2 bases; junction bases outside the gene matches: 17. Germline V CDR1 and CDR2: SGHDT, YYEEEE. This CDR3 comprises 19 residues. CDR3 DNA: TGTGCCAGCAGCCCTCCCGGGCCAGGGGGCCCGTGGACCAAAAACATTCAGTACTTC. Translation: CASSPPGPGGPWTKNIQYF.

This clone came up once. V is TRBV27 and J is TRBJ1-1; TRBD1 matches at 9 bases. CDR3 size: 15 residues. V was pared by 5 bases and J by 7 bases, with 11 bases of the junction left unmatched. Germline CDR1 MNHEY, CDR2 SMNVEV (reference sequence). The CDR3: CASSRTGESALEAFF. Here the CDR3 DNA reads TGTGCCAGCAGTCGGACAGGGGAGAGCGCGCTTGAAGCTTTCTTT.

V is TRBV7-2 and J is TRBJ2-2; no firm D call. The CDR3 has 15 amino acids. Germline V gives CDR1 SGHTA, CDR2 FQGNSA. Trimming left V 4 bases short and J 0 bases short, with 9 bases between. CDR3 nucleotides: TGTGCCAGCAGCTCACAGTCTCCGAACACCGGGGAGCTGTTTTTT. Protein: CASSSQSPNTGELFF.

This chain links TRBV2 with TRBJ1-2; 10 nucleotides align to TRBD1. Unmatched junction bases numbered 9, after V lost 6 bases and J lost 8 bases. The CDR3 contains 14 residues. The germline V gene has CDR1 SNHLY and CDR2 FYNNEI. The CDR3 loop is CASRTGTGDGGYTF. The CDR3 nucleotides read TGTGCCAGCAGGACCGGGACAGGGGATGGGGGCTACACCTTC.

This clone came up once. The gene calls are TRBV6-1 and TRBJ2-7; unclear D gene. The CDR3 length is 14 residues. Trimming stripped 0 bases from V and 4 bases from J, with 10 bases between. Germline CDR1 MNHNS, CDR2 SASEGT. The CDR3 reads CASSEAPVPYEQYF. The CDR3 coding sequence is TGTGCCAGCAGTGAAGCCCCTGTCCCTTACGAGCAGTACTTC.

As concerns this clone: The junction departs from germline at one end; a sequencing error may be responsible. The rearrangement joins TRBV7-7 to TRBJ2-4; D is unclear. Germline V gives CDR1 SSHAT, CDR2 FNYEAQ (reference sequence). CDR3 length: 16 residues. CDR3 coding DNA: TGTGCTAGCAGCTTAGAAAGACCCGGGTCCAAAAACATTCAGTACTTC. Translating gives CASSLERPGSKNIQYF.

About this clone: Distinct nucleotide sequences in the sample also encode this CDR3. V and J are TRBV6-5 and TRBJ2-7, with 9 bases fitting TRBD2. The CDR3 sequence is 16 residues long. The germline CDR1 and CDR2 sequences are MNHEY and SVGAGI. Trimming took 0 bases from V and 3 from J; bases not matched to a gene: 6. The CDR3 bases are TGTGCCAGCAGTTACTCGGGCGGGGGGGGTAGCTACGAGCAGTACTTC. As protein: CASSYSGGGGSYEQYF.

This rearrangement joins TRBV7-9 to TRBJ1-1; no reliable D call. The CDR3 spans 12 residues. V was shortened by 2 bases and J by 4 bases, with 5 bases between the two germline ends. Looked up from germline, CDR1 is SEHNR and CDR2 is FQNEAQ (reference sequence). The chain's CDR3 is CASSLHGTEAFF. CDR3 coding DNA: TGTGCCAGCAGCTTACACGGCACTGAAGCTTTCTTT.

This clone was seen only once. This rearrangement joins TRBV11-3 to TRBJ1-4, with 9 bases that match TRBD1. The CDR3 is 17 residues long. Losses at the gene ends were 5 bases for V and 2 bases for J; bases not matched to a gene: 9. Looked up from germline, CDR1 is SGHNT and CDR2 is YENEEA. The CDR3 region is CASSEGQGGSTNEKLFF. DNA for the CDR3: TGTGCCAGCAGCGAGGGACAGGGTGGGTCTACTAATGAAAAACTGTTTTTT.